Below, one TCR beta chain is given with its context. Many counts were recorded for this clonotype. The clone's antigen remains unknown. A much bigger clone sits one base away, suggesting this may be a read error. This sample's time point label indicates: longitudinal time-point 2. For the unsorted PBMC libraries, 2 million PBMCs were stored in RNAlater at -80 degrees C until RNA extraction and were used to generate the libraries. Peripheral blood underwent Ficoll-Hypaque density gradient centrifugation to isolate PBMCs, which were then cryopreserved in liquid nitrogen. This sample was taken from a study of neurological immune-mediated disorders (dated by TCRdb to the late 2010s). Context from the whole study: Using UMI-based sequencing, the study compared peripheral blood TCR-beta repertoires from patients with HTLV-I-associated myelopathy (HAM/TSP), patients with multiple sclerosis, and healthy controls. The roughly 100 TCR-beta libraries included longitudinal samples, technical triplicates and paired sorted CD4+ and CD8+ T-cell subsets alongside PBMC samples. Each longitudinal HAM/TSP and healthy donor was sampled at 3 time-points spaced at roughly 3-40 month intervals. Of the approximately 66 subjects in the cohort, approximately 15 were HAM/TSP patients, approximately 35 were multiple sclerosis patients, and some 20 were healthy controls.

Broader findings and caveats from the paper: TCR clonal expansion was highest in HAM/TSP patients and lowest in MS patients, with MS patients falling below even healthy controls. No identical CDR3 amino acid sequences were found to be shared among expanded clones across subjects, suggesting that TCR-beta repertoires were private in all groups.

V is clipped by 0 bases and J by 2 bases, and the sequence between their germline boundaries is 8 bases long. Reading the germline V gene gives CDR1 SGHRS and CDR2 YFSETQ. From the cysteine up to the phenylalanine, the CDR3 has a length of 14 residues. The DNA shown is the 42-base CDR3, in frame from base 1. cDNA was synthesized by template-switch 5'RACE using a primer with a 10-nucleotide random unique molecular identifier that tagged each TCR transcript. Every sequencing run yielded over 200 million TCR-beta sequences covering 15-18 subjects. The RNeasy kit was used to extract total RNA. TCR-beta VDJ regions were amplified with primers for the TCR constant region and the 5'RACE anchor, using the KAPA Real-time Library Amplification kit. A first PCR added sample indexes and Illumina adaptors, and a second PCR then raised library yield. After purification with Ampure beads, the TCR product of roughly 650 bp was size-selected on a 2% E-gel SizeSelection system. Before pooling, library quality was checked on a Bioanalyzer, concentration was measured with Qubit, and libraries were quantified with the Kapa Library Quantification kit. An Illumina HiSeq 2500 was used to sequence the libraries paired-end at 2 x 150 bp. To increase sequence diversity, roughly 23-30% phiX was spiked into each library pool. As for the authors' bioinformatics: The quality-filtered reads were processed with the UMI-based MiGEC pipeline, whose error correction step removed more than 85% of the raw TCR sequences. IMGT germline references were used for alignment of VDJ genes, and clonotypes were defined by a unique CDR3 amino acid sequence together with V-J genes. Clonal expansion, Shannon diversity, and CDR3 relatedness (CalcPairwiseDistances, ClusterSamples) were evaluated with VDJtools, and phylogenetic trees were built with CLCbio workbench. Using coefficient-of-variation modelling across technical triplicates, the study counted a clone as expanded if it had at least 8 unique UMIs. TCRdb itself trimmed the public reads at Q25 with fastp, ran MiXCR and retained productive beta chains. Rows merge per CDR3 protein into single entries with the most common DNA and genes. The authors' filters were not applied to this entry. The sample yields 100,000 or so distinct CDR3 sequences; about 13% were counted once. Jointly, the top ten make up approximately 5% of the sample.

The sequence links TRBV5-1 to TRBJ2-5; TRBD1 is a possible D gene, resting on 5 matching bases. The sequenced sample was PBMCs. The clonotype comes from a female donor with HTLV-1-associated myelopathy (HAM/TSP). The CDR3 protein is CASSLGQYQETQYF. The DNA sequence follows: TGCGCCAGCAGCTTGGGACAGTATCAAGAGACCCAGTACTTC.